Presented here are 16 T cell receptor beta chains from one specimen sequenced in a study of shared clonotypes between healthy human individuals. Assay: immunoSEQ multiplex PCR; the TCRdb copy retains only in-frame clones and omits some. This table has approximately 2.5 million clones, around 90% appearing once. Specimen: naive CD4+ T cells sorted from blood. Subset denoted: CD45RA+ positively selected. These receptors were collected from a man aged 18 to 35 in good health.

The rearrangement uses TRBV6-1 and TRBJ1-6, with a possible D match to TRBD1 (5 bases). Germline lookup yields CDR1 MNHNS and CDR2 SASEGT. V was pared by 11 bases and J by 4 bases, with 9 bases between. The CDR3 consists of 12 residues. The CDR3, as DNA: TGTGCCTCCGGGGGATATAATTCACCCCTCCACTTT. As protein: CASGGYNSPLHF.

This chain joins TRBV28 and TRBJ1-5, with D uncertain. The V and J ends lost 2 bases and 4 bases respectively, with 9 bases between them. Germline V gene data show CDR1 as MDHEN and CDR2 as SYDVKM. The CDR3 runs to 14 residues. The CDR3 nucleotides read TGTGCCAGCAGTTTAGCCGATCAAAATCAGCCCCAGCATTTT. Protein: CASSLADQNQPQHF.

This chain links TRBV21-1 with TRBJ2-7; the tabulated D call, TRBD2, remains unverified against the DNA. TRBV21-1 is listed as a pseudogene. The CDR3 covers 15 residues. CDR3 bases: TGTGCCAGCAACTCTGCTCAGCGGGAGGTTCACGAGCAGTACTTC. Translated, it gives CASNSAQREVHEQYF.

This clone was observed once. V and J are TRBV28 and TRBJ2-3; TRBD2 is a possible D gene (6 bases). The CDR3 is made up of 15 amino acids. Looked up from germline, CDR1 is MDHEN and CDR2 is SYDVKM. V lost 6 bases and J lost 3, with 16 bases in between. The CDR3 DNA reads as TGTGCCAGCAGCCTAACCGGCCGGGGGACAGATACGCAGTATTTT. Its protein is CASSLTGRGTDTQYF.

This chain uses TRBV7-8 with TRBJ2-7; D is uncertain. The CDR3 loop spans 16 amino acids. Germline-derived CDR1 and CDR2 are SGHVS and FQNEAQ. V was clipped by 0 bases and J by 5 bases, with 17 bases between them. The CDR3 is CASSLAESASIHEQYF. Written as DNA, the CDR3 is TGTGCCAGCAGCTTAGCGGAGTCGGCGTCCATCCACGAGCAGTACTTC.

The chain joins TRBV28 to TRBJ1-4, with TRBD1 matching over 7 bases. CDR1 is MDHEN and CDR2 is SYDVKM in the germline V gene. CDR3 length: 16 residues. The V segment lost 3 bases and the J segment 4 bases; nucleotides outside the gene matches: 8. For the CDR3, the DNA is TGTGCCAGCAGTTTTCCTCTAGGGGGCCTTAATGAAAAACTGTTTTTT. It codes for CASSFPLGGLNEKLFF.

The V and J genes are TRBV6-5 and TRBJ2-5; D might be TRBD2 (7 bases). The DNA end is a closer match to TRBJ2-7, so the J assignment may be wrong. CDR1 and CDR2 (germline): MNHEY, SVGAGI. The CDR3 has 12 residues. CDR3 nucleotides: TGTGCCACGGGGGGACACCCCTACGAGCAGTACTTC. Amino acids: CATGGHPYEQYF.

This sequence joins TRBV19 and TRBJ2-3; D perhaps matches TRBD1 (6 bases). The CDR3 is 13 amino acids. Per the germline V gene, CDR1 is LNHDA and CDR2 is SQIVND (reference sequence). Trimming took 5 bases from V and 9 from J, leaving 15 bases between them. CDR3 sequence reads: CASSEGQPRTQYF. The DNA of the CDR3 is TGTGCCAGTAGTGAAGGACAGCCCAGGACGCAGTATTTT.

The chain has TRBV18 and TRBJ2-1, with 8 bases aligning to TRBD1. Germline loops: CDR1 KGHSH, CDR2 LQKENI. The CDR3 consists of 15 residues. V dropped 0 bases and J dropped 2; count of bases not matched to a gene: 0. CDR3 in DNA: TGTGCCAGCTCACCACCGGACAGGGCCTACAATGAGCAGTTCTTC. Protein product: CASSPPDRAYNEQFF.

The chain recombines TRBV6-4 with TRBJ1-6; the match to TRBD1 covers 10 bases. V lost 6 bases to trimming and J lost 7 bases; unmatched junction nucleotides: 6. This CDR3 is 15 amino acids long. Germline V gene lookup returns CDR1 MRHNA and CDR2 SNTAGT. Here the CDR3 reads CASSLDRGWNSPLHF. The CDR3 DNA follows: TGTGCCAGCAGCTTGGACAGGGGGTGGAATTCACCCCTCCACTTT.

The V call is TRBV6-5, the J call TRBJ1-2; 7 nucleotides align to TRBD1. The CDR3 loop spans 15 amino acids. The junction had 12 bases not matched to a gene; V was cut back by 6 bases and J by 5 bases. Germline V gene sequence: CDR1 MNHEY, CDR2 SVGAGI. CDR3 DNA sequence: TGTGCCAGCAGCTTTGGACAGGCAAAGCATTATGGCTACACCTTC. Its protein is CASSFGQAKHYGYTF.

CDR3 nucleotide sequence: TGTGCCATCAGTGAGTCTTGGGACAGGAACACTGAAGCTTTCTTT. Amino acids: CAISESWDRNTEAFF. The gene calls are TRBV10-3 and TRBJ1-1; 7 nucleotides line up with TRBD1. CDR1 and CDR2 from the germline V gene are ENHRY and SYGVKD. This CDR3 has 15 amino acids. Trimming took 0 bases from V and 1 from J; bases not matched to a gene: 2.

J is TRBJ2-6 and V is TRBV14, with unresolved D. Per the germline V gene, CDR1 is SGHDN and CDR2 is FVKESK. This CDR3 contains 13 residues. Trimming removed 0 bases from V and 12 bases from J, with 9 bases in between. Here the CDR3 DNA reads TGTGCCAGCAGCCAAGATTTGGCCGGCGTCCTGACTTTC. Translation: CASSQDLAGVLTF. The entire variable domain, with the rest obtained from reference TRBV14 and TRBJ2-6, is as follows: EAGVTQFPSHSVIEKGQTVTLRCDPISGHDNLYWYRRVMGKEIKFLLHFVKESKQDESGMPNNRFLAERTGGTYSTLKVQPAELEDSGVYFCASSQDLAGVLTFGAGSRLTVL.

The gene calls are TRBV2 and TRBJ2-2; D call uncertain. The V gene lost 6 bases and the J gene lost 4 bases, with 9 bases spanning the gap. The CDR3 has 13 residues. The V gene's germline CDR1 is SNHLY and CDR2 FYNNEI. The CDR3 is CASSIAITGELFF. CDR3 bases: TGTGCCAGCAGCATAGCCATCACCGGGGAGCTGTTTTTT. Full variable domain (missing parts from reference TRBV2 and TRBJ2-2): EPEVTQTPSHQVTQMGQEVILRCVPISNHLYFYWYRQILGQKVEFLVSFYNNEISEKSEIFDDQFSVERPDGSNFTLKIRSTKLEDSAMYFCASSIAITGELFFGEGSRLTVL.

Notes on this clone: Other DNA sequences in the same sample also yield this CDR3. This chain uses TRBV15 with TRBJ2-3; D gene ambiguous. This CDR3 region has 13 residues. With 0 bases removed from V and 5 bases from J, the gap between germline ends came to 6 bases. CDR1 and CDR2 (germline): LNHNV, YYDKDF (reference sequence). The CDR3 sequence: CATSRDLLDTQYF. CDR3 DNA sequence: TGTGCCACCAGCAGAGATTTATTAGATACGCAGTATTTT.

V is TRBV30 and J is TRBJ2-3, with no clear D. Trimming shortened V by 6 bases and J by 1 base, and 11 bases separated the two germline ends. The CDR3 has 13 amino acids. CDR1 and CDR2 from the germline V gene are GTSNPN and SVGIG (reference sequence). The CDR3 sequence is CACTTIRTDTQYF. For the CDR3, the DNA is TGTGCCTGCACCACCATCCGCACAGATACGCAGTATTTT.